A single sample gave rise to the 15 T cell receptor beta chains below, sequenced in a study of T cell responses to AZD1222 COVID-19 vaccine. The assay was immunoSEQ multiplex PCR, and TCRdb's table has in-frame clones only and misses some. Counted here are 100,000 to 150,000 clones, approximately 88% occurring once; the ten biggest clones make up about 5%. The specimen comprised peripheral blood, sampled on day 0 of AZD1222 vaccination. The receptors originated from an adult in good health.

The V gene is TRBV19, the J gene TRBJ1-2, with D possibly matching TRBD1 (5 bases). Trimming left V 5 bases short and J 5 bases short, with 12 bases between. The CDR3 runs 13 residues. Germline loops: CDR1 LNHDA, CDR2 SQIVND (reference sequence). The DNA for the CDR3 is TGTGCCAGTAGTCACAGGTTGTCTTATGGCTACACCTTC. This sequence encodes CASSHRLSYGYTF.

V is TRBV19 and J is TRBJ2-2, with D hard to call. Germline-derived CDR1 and CDR2 are LNHDA and SQIVND (reference sequence). The CDR3 contains 12 residues. The V end was cut by 5 bases, the J end by 6 bases, with 7 bases between. CDR3 nucleotide sequence: TGTGCCAGTAGTTCCCTCCCCGGGGAGCTGTTTTTT. The encoded protein is CASSSLPGELFF.

This clone was seen a single time. The chain is built from TRBV30 and TRBJ1-1; 8 bases match TRBD1. The germline V gene has CDR1 GTSNPN and CDR2 SVGIG (reference sequence). The CDR3 sequence is 17 residues long. Trimming at V came to 5 bases and at J to 4 bases, leaving 18 bases not matched to a gene. CDR3 in DNA: TGTGCCTGGGGCCGTGGGACAGGATCAAATGGGGGCACTGAAGCTTTCTTT. Its translation is CAWGRGTGSNGGTEAFF.

J is TRBJ1-5 and V is TRBV4-1; no clear D gene. Between the trimmed V and J ends, which lost 1 base and 1 base, there was a span of 11 bases. Germline V gene sequence: CDR1 MGHRA, CDR2 YSYEKL. This CDR3 spans 16 amino acids. This chain's CDR3 is CASSQVPGPSNQPQHF. In DNA form, the CDR3 reads TGCGCCAGCAGCCAAGTACCGGGCCCAAGCAATCAGCCCCAGCATTTT.

This clone has ten or more counts. V usage is TRBV6-4 and J usage is TRBJ2-2, with 8 positions matching TRBD2. There are 13 residues in the CDR3. CDR1 is MRHNA and CDR2 is SNTAGT in the germline V gene. J was trimmed by 4 bases and V by 5 bases; bases with no gene match: 0. In DNA form, the CDR3 reads TGTGCCAGCAGTAGCGGGAGCACCGGGGAGCTGTTTTTT. Amino acid sequence: CASSSGSTGELFF.

V is TRBV6-1 and J is TRBJ1-6; D not resolved. The V end was cut by 1 base, the J end by 8 bases, with 3 bases between. The germline CDR1 and CDR2 sequences are MNHNS and SASEGT. CDR3 length: 12 residues. Here the CDR3 DNA reads TGTGCCAGCAGTGAAGACCATTCACCCCTCCACTTT. Amino acid sequence: CASSEDHSPLHF.

V is TRBV7-8 and J is TRBJ1-2; D gene uncertain. CDR1 is SGHVS, CDR2 FQNEAQ, per germline. V lost 1 base, J lost 8 bases, and 11 bases lay in between. The CDR3 is 13 amino acids. The DNA for the CDR3 is TGTGCCAGCAGCTTAGAACCGGGTCGGGGCTACACCTTC. Residues: CASSLEPGRGYTF.

The chain combines TRBV4-1 with TRBJ1-3, with D tentatively TRBD1 (5 bases). The V gene lost 0 bases and the J gene lost 0 bases, with 21 bases spanning the gap. This CDR3 is built from 20 residues. Germline CDR1 is MGHRA and CDR2 is YSYEKL. The CDR3 sequence is CASSQDRGRRTSNSGNTIYF. DNA of the CDR3: TGCGCCAGCAGCCAAGATCGGGGCAGGCGAACCTCAAACTCTGGAAACACCATATATTTT.

On this clone itself: The germline gene is not matched at one end of the junction; a read error may be the cause. The chain combines TRBV7-7 with TRBJ2-3; 8 positions match TRBD2. CDR1 SSHAT and CDR2 FNYEAQ come from the germline V gene (reference sequence). This CDR3 region has 15 residues. The DNA for the CDR3 is TGTGCTAGCAGCCCCGGACTAGCTGAGACAGATACGCAGTATTTT. Residues: CASSPGLAETDTQYF. Full variable domain (outside the CDR3, taken from reference TRBV7-7 and TRBJ2-3): GAGVSQSPRYKVTKRGQDVTLRCDPISSHATLYWYQQALGQGPEFLTYFNYEAQPDKSGLPSDRFSAERPEGSISTLTIQRTEQRDSAMYRCASSPGLAETDTQYFGPGTRLTVL.

This clone was counted once. The rearrangement joins TRBV6-6 to TRBJ1-5, with TRBD1 matching over 8 bases. Germline CDR1 and CDR2: MNHNY and SVGAGI (reference sequence). The CDR3 runs to 14 residues. The V segment lost 4 bases and the J segment 2 bases; nucleotides outside the gene matches: 1. In DNA form, the CDR3 reads TGTGCCAGCAGTTTACAGGGGGGCAATCAGCCCCAGCATTTT. Its protein product is CASSLQGGNQPQHF.

The CDR3 DNA follows: TGTGCCAGCAGGCCGACAGGGGAGGCGCCTGGGGCCAACGTCCTGACTTTC. It yields the protein CASRPTGEAPGANVLTF. The chain combines TRBV2 with TRBJ2-6; 8 bases map to TRBD1. The CDR3 length is 17 residues. Germline V CDR1 and CDR2: SNHLY, FYNNEI. The ends lost 6 bases at V and 2 bases at J; junction bases unmatched: 9.

This clone came up a few times. The chain links TRBV5-1 to TRBJ2-1; 9 bases are shared with TRBD2. J lost 2 bases, V lost 0 bases, and 6 bases had no gene match. CDR1 and CDR2 from the germline V gene are SGHRS and YFSETQ. The CDR3 loop spans 17 amino acids. CDR3 residues: CASSLVAGEGPYNEQFF. The CDR3 bases are TGCGCCAGCAGCTTGGTAGCGGGAGAGGGGCCCTACAATGAGCAGTTCTTC.

The chain is built from TRBV5-1 and TRBJ1-1, with 7 bases matching TRBD1. CDR3 size: 11 residues. J was trimmed by 8 bases and V by 3 bases; bases with no gene match: 1. CDR1 is SGHRS, CDR2 YFSETQ, per germline. CDR3 protein: CASSSTGEAFF. DNA of the CDR3: TGCGCCAGCAGCTCGACAGGGGAAGCTTTCTTT.

The rearrangement links TRBV5-1 to TRBJ1-2; perhaps TRBD1 as D (5 bases). The CDR3 consists of 13 residues. V was pared by 4 bases and J by 3 bases, with 10 bases between. In germline, CDR1 is SGHRS, CDR2 YFSETQ. CDR3 sequence: CASSAQGDYGYTF. In nucleotides, the CDR3 is TGCGCCAGCAGCGCCCAGGGCGACTATGGCTACACCTTC.

The chain joins TRBV7-4 to TRBJ1-5, with D uncertain. Germline V gene lookup returns CDR1 SGHVT and CDR2 SQSDAQ. This CDR3 is built from 14 residues. The V gene lost 4 bases and the J gene lost 6 bases, with 13 bases spanning the gap. The CDR3, as DNA: TGTGCCAGCAGCTCCCGGACGTGGGCTCAGCCCCAGCATTTT. It encodes CASSSRTWAQPQHF.